A selection of T cell receptor beta chains follows, all from one sample in a study of blood T cell repertoires in COVID-19. Sequenced by immunoSEQ multiplex PCR; TCRdb stores in-frame clones only, minus some. The sample carries about 240,000 clones, about four fifths recorded once. The sample comprised peripheral blood. These TCRs come from a man aged 25-40 years who had recovered from COVID-19. Both conserved end residues are part of each CDR3. Each record gives: J gene, clone size, D gene, V gene, CDR3 DNA, CDR3 protein. A D gene is named only where the DNA matches it firmly. The size entry is marked missing in some rows and otherwise reads once, few, many or a size class.

TRBJ1-2	few	.	TRBV6-5	TGTGCCAGCTACTACGGGGGGTCCGGCTACACCTTC	CASYYGGSGYTF
TRBJ2-5	.	TRBD1	TRBV3-1/TRBV3-2	TGTGCCAGCAGCCAAATGACAGGGGGGAGGGAGACCCAGTACTTC	CASSQMTGGRETQYF
TRBJ1-6	once	.	TRBV5-1	TGCGCCAGCACCGCCCAAGTGGGGACATATTCACCCCTCCACTTT	CASTAQVGTYSPLHF
TRBJ2-5	few	.	TRBV7-9	TGTGCCAGCAGCTTAGTTTTACCAGTGGAGACCCAGTACTTC	CASSLVLPVETQYF
TRBJ1-5	once	.	TRBV4-1	TGCGCCAGCAGCCAAGAGGGCCGTCAGCCCCAGCATTTT	CASSQEGRQPQHF
TRBJ2-5	.	TRBD1	TRBV9	TGTGCCAGCAGCGTAGGGGTCGGGACAGCTCAAGAGACCCAGTACTTC	CASSVGVGTAQETQYF
TRBJ2-7	.	TRBD2	TRBV5-1	TGCGCCAGCACCGAGGGAGGGGAAACCTACGAGCAGTACTTC	CASTEGGETYEQYF
TRBJ1-1	.	TRBD1	TRBV11-2	TGTGCCAGCAGCTGGAGCAGGGGGGAAAAGGCTTTCTTT	CASSWSRGEKAFF
TRBJ1-1	once	TRBD1	TRBV6-6	TGTGCCAGCAGCCCCCTCGACAGGGGCACTGAAGCTTTCTTT	CASSPLDRGTEAFF
TRBJ1-5	.	.	TRBV4-1	TGCGCCAGCAGCCTCATGAGTAATAGCAATCAGCCCCAGCATTTT	CASSLMSNSNQPQHF
TRBJ2-3	.	.	TRBV11-1	TGTGCCAGCAGCTTAGGGGCTCAAGTCACAGATACGCAGTATTTT	CASSLGAQVTDTQYF
TRBJ1-2	.	TRBD1	TRBV4-1	TGCGCCAGCAGCCAAACCTCAACAGGGGCCTATGGCTACACCTTC	CASSQTSTGAYGYTF
TRBJ2-5	.	TRBD2	TRBV4-1	TGCGCCAGTCGTTGGGGGAGGGGCCCCCTTAAAGAGACCCAGTACTTC	CASRWGRGPLKETQYF
TRBJ2-7	.	.	TRBV13	TGTGCCAGCAGCCCCCGGGGTAGCAGCTCCTACGAGCAGTACTTC	CASSPRGSSSYEQYF
TRBJ2-6	.	.	TRBV5-4	TGTGCCAGCAGCTCTATCTCTGGGGCCAACGTCCTGACTTTC	CASSSISGANVLTF
TRBJ2-3	.	.	TRBV6-2/TRBV6-3	TGTGCCAGCAGTTACCGGGGAGACACAGATACGCAGTATTTT	CASSYRGDTDTQYF
TRBJ2-6	.	TRBD2	TRBV2	TGTGCCAGCAGTGCTCGGACTAGCGGGGGCGCCTCTGGGGCCAACGTCCTGACTTTC	CASSARTSGGASGANVLTF
TRBJ2-2	.	.	TRBV19	TGTGCCAGTAGAAAACAGGGAACCGGGGAGCTGTTTTTT	CASRKQGTGELFF
TRBJ2-3	once	TRBD2	TRBV5-1	TGCGCCAGCAGCTTGGAACTAGCGGGGGGGGCTAACACAGATACGCAGTATTTT	CASSLELAGGANTDTQYF
TRBJ1-1	.	.	TRBV4-1	TGCGCCAGCAGCCAAGACGGCGCACGGGGGGACACTGAAGCTTTCTTT	CASSQDGARGDTEAFF
TRBJ2-5	.	.	TRBV21-1	TGTGCCAGCAGCACAGGGGGTCCCCAAGAGACCCAGTACTTC	CASSTGGPQETQYF
TRBJ2-5	.	.	TRBV24-1	TGTGCCACCAGCCGACAGACCCAAGAGACCCAGTACTTC	CATSRQTQETQYF
TRBJ1-4	.	.	TRBV3-1/TRBV3-2	TGTGCCAGCAGCACCAATAGTCCCAATGAAAAACTGTTTTTT	CASSTNSPNEKLFF
TRBJ1-1	.	.	TRBV10-2	TGCGCCAGTTCTGCCCAGGGTGGCACTGAAGCTTTCTTT	CASSAQGGTEAFF
TRBJ2-5	.	TRBD1	TRBV11-2	TGTGCCAGCAGCCCGGACTCTGCCGGGACAGGGTACCAAGAGACCCAGTACTTC	CASSPDSAGTGYQETQYF
TRBJ2-7	.	.	TRBV7-2	TGTGCCAGCAGCTTAGGCTGGGGAGCCTACGAGCAGTACTTC	CASSLGWGAYEQYF
TRBJ2-5	.	.	TRBV6-4	TGTGCCAGCAGTGCCCCCGGGGGATCGGAGACCCAGTACTTC	CASSAPGGSETQYF
TRBJ1-2	.	TRBD1	TRBV5-4	TGTGCCAGCAGCAAGTCAGGGGGACAGAACTATGGCTACACCTTC	CASSKSGGQNYGYTF
TRBJ2-6	once	.	TRBV29-1	TGCAGCGCCAACCTCGGGGACTCTGGGGCCAACGTCCTGACTTTC	CSANLGDSGANVLTF
TRBJ2-1	.	.	TRBV15	TGTGCCACCAGCAGAGCAACCCCCCGCGGTTTGCCCGATGAGCAGTTCTTC	CATSRATPRGLPDEQFF
TRBJ2-3	.	TRBD2	TRBV5-4	TGTGCCAGCAGCTTGCGACTAGCGGACACAGATACGCAGTATTTT	CASSLRLADTDTQYF
TRBJ1-5	.	.	TRBV9	TGTGCCAGCAGCGCTCAGGGGAATAGCAATCAGCCCCAGCATTTT	CASSAQGNSNQPQHF
TRBJ2-7	.	TRBD2	TRBV7-2	TGTGCCAGCAGCTTAGCTAGCGGGGGAAACTACGAGCAGTACTTC	CASSLASGGNYEQYF
TRBJ1-4	.	TRBD1	TRBV9	TGTGCCAGCAGCACAGGGGACAGGGCACTGACTAATGAAAAACTGTTTTTT	CASSTGDRALTNEKLFF
TRBJ2-1	.	.	TRBV7-6	TGTGCCAGCAGCCCCCTCCAGGGGAACTACAATGAGCAGTTCTTC	CASSPLQGNYNEQFF
TRBJ2-3	.	TRBD2	TRBV28	TGTGCCAGCAGTTTACCTAGCGGGGGGGCAGATACGCAGTATTTT	CASSLPSGGADTQYF
TRBJ1-6	.	.	TRBV15	TGTGCCACCAGTATCCAGGGGAATTCACCCCTCCACTTT	CATSIQGNSPLHF
TRBJ2-3	.	TRBD1	TRBV9	TGTGCCAGCGCAGTGGGGACAGGGGGTAATACGCAGTATTTT	CASAVGTGGNTQYF
TRBJ2-3	.	.	TRBV29-1	TGCAGCGCCCTCAGCGCAGATACGCAGTATTTT	CSALSADTQYF
TRBJ1-1	.	TRBD1	TRBV27	TGTGCCAGCAGTCCCCACGACAGGGGGTATGAAGCTTTCTTT	CASSPHDRGYEAFF
TRBJ1-1	.	TRBD1	TRBV7-9	TGTGCCAGCAGTCCAGGGGGTAGAGTCACTGAAGCTTTCTTT	CASSPGGRVTEAFF
TRBJ1-2	.	.	TRBV7-2	TGTGCCAGCAGCTTAGAAATTGGCCGTTCTAACTATGGCTACACCTTC	CASSLEIGRSNYGYTF
TRBJ2-3	.	TRBD1	TRBV11-2	TGTGCCAGCAGCTTAGTTCGGCAGGGGGCAGATACGCAGTATTTT	CASSLVRQGADTQYF
TRBJ2-7	.	.	TRBV6-5	TGTGCCAGCAGTTACTCAGGGGATCTGGACGAGCAGTACTTC	CASSYSGDLDEQYF
TRBJ1-4	.	.	TRBV10-3	TGTGCCATCAGTACAGGGACCACGGATGAAAAACTGTTTTTT	CAISTGTTDEKLFF
TRBJ2-7	.	.	TRBV2	TGTGCCAGCAGTGGGAGGATCTACGAGCAGTACTTC	CASSGRIYEQYF
TRBJ2-7	once	.	TRBV3-1/TRBV3-2	TGTGCCAGCAGCCTCGGTTACGAGCAGTACTTC	CASSLGYEQYF
TRBJ2-1	.	TRBD2	TRBV10-3	TGTGCCATCAGTGAGTCGTCGTATGGCGGGGGGGCTTCCAATGAGCAGTTCTTC	CAISESSYGGGASNEQFF
TRBJ1-6	.	.	TRBV7-2	TGTGCCAGCAGCTTAGGGGGAAGGACAGTCTCCTATAATTCACCCCTCCACTTT	CASSLGGRTVSYNSPLHF
TRBJ2-5	.	.	TRBV11-1	TGTGCCAGCAGCCCGGACCAAGAGACCCAGTACTTC	CASSPDQETQYF
TRBJ1-1	.	.	TRBV5-1	TGCGCCAGCAGCTCGGACAGCAACACTGAAGCTTTCTTT	CASSSDSNTEAFF
TRBJ2-5	.	.	TRBV7-2	TGTGCCAGCAGCCCAGACTCGACCTCCCTGGAGACCCAGTACTTC	CASSPDSTSLETQYF
TRBJ2-2	.	.	TRBV6-6	TGTGCCAGCAAGAAACAGGGTGGGCTGTTTTTT	CASKKQGGLFF
TRBJ1-6	.	TRBD1	TRBV5-6	TGTGCCAGCAGTCCGACAGGGGTACCGAATTCACCCCTCCACTTT	CASSPTGVPNSPLHF
TRBJ1-2	once	.	TRBV11-2	TGTGCCAGCAGCTTTCGGACGGAGGCTAACTATGGCTACACCTTC	CASSFRTEANYGYTF